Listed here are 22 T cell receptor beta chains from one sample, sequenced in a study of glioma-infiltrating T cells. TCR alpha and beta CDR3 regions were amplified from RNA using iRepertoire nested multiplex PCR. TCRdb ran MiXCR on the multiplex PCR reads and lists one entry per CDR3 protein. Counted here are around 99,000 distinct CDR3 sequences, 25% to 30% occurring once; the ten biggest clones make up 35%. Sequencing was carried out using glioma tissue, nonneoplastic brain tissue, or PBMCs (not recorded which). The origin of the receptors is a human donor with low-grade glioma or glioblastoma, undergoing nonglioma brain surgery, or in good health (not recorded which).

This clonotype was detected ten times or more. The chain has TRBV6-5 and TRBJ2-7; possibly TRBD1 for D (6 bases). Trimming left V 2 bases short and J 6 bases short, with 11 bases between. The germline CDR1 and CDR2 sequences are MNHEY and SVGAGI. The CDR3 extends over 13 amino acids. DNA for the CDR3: TGTGCCAGCAGTTACGGGGCCAGGGGCGAGCAGTACTTC. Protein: CASSYGARGEQYF.

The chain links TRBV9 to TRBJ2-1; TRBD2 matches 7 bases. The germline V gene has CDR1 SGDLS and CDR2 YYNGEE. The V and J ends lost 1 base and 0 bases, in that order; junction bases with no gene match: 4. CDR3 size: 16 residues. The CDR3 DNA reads TGTGCCAGCAGCGTATCTAGCGGCGGCTCCTACAATGAGCAGTTCTTC. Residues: CASSVSSGGSYNEQFF.

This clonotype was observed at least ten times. CDR3 sequence reads: CASSDRDQKTFF. In DNA, the CDR3 is TGTGCCAGCAGTGACCGGGACCAAAAGACGTTCTTC. J is TRBJ2-1 and V is TRBV2, with D possibly called TRBD1 or TRBD2 (5 bases each). The CDR3 covers 12 residues. The V end lost 3 bases, the J end lost 15 bases, and 15 bases lay between the germline ends. The germline gives CDR1 SNHLY, CDR2 FYNNEI.

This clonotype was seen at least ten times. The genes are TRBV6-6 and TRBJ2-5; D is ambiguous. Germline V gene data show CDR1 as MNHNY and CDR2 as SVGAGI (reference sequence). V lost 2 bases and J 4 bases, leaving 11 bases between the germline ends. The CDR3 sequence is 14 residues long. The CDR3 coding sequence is TGTGCCAGCAGTTACGGACGCCTGACAGAGACCCAGTACTTC. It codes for CASSYGRLTETQYF.

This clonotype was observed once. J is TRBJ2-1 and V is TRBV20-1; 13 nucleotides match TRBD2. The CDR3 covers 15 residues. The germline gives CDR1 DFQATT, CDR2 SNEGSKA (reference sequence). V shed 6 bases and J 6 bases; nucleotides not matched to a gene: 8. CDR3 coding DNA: TGCAGTGCCCGGACTAGCGGGAGCCTTCTCAATGAGCAGTTCTTC. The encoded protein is CSARTSGSLLNEQFF.

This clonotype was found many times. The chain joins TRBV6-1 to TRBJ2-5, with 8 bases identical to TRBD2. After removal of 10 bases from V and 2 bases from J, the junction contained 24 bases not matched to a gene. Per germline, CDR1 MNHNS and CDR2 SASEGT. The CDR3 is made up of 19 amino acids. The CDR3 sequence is CATLSYHSGTQGGQETQYF. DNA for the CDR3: TGTGCCACCCTAAGTTACCATAGCGGGACCCAAGGGGGACAAGAGACCCAGTACTTC.

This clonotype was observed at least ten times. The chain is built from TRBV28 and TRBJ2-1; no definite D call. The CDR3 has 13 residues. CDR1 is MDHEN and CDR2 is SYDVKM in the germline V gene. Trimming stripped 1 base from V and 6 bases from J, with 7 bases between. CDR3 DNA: TGTGCCAGCAGTTTATCGATCCGCAATGAGCAGTTCTTC. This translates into CASSLSIRNEQFF. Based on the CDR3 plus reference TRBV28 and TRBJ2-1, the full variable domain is DVKVTQSSRYLVKRTGEKVFLECVQDMDHENMFWYRQDPGLGLRLIYFSYDVKMKEKGDIPEGYSVSREKKERFSLILESASTNQTSMYLCASSLSIRNEQFFGPGTRLTVL.

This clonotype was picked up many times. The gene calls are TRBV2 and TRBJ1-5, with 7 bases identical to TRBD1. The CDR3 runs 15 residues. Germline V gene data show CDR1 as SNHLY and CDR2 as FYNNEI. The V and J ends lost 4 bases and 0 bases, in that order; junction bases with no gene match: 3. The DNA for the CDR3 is TGTGCCAGCAGTGGGGACAGACATAGCAATCAGCCCCAGCATTTT. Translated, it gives CASSGDRHSNQPQHF.

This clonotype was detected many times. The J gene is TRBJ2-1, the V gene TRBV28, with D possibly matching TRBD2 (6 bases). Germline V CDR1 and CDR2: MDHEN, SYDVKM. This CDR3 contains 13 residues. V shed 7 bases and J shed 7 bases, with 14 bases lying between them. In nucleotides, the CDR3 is TGTGCCAGCAAGAGAAGGCGGGGAAATGAGCAGTTCTTC. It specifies CASKRRRGNEQFF.

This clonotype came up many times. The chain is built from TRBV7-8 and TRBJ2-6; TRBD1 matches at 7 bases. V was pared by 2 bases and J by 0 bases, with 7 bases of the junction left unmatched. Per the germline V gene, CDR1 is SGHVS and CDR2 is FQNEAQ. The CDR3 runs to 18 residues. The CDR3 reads CASSLSGTDHSGANVLTF. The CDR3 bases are TGTGCCAGCAGCTTATCCGGGACAGACCACTCTGGGGCCAACGTCCTGACTTTC. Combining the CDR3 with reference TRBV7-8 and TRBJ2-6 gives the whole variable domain GAGVSQSPRYKVAKRGQDVALRCDPISGHVSLFWYQQALGQGPEFLTYFQNEAQLDKSGLPSDRFFAERPEGSVSTLKIQRTQQEDSAVYLCASSLSGTDHSGANVLTFGAGSRLTVL.

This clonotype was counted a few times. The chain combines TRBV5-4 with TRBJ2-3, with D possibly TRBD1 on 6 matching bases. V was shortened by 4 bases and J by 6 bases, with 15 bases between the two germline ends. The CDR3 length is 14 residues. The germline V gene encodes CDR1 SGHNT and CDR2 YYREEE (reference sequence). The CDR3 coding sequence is TGTGCCAGCAGCCGGACCAGGGGTCGGGATACGCAGTATTTT. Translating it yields CASSRTRGRDTQYF. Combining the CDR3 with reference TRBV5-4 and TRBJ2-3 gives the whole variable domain ETGVTQSPTHLIKTRGQQVTLRCSSQSGHNTVSWYQQALGQGPQFIFQYYREEENGRGNFPPRFSGLQFPNYSSELNVNALELDDSALYLCASSRTRGRDTQYFGPGTRLTVL.

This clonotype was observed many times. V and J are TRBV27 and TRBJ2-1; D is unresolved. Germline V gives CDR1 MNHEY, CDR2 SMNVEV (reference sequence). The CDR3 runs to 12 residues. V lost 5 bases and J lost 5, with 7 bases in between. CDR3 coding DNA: TGTGCCAGCAGTGCCAGAAACAATGAGCAGTTCTTC. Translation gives CASSARNNEQFF.

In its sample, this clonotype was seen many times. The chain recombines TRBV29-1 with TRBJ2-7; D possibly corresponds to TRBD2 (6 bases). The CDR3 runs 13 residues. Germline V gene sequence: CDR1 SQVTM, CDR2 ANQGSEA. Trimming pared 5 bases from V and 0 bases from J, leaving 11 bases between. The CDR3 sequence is CSVIASDSYEQYF. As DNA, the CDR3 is TGCAGCGTTATAGCTAGCGACTCCTACGAGCAGTACTTC.

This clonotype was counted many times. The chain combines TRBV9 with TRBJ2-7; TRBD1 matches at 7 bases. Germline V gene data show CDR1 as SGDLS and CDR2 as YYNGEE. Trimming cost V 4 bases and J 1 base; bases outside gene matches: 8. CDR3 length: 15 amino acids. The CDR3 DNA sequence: TGTGCCAGCAGCCGCGACAGGGTTGGGTCCTACGAGCAGTACTTC. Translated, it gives CASSRDRVGSYEQYF.

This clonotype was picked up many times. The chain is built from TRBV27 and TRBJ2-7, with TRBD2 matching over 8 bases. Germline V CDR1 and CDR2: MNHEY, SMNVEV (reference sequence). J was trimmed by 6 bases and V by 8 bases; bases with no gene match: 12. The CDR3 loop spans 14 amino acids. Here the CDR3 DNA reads TGTGCCAGCGGGTCCGGGAGGGCCGAGGTCGAGCAGTACTTC. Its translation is CASGSGRAEVEQYF.

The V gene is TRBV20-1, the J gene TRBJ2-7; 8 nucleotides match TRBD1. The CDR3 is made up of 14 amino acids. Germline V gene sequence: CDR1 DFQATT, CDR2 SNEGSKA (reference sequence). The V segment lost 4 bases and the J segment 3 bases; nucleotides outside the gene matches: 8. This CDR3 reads CSATTGTGLYEQYF. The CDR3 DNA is TGCAGTGCTACCACCGGGACAGGACTCTACGAGCAGTACTTC.

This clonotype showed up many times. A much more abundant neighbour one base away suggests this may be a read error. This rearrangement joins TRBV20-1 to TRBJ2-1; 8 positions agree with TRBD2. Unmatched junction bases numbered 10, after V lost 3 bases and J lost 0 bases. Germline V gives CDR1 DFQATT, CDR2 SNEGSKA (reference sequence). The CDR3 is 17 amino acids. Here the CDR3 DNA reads TGCAGTGCTAGTAGTAGCGGGGCCCAAGTCTCCTACAATGAGCAGTTCTTC. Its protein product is CSASSSGAQVSYNEQFF.

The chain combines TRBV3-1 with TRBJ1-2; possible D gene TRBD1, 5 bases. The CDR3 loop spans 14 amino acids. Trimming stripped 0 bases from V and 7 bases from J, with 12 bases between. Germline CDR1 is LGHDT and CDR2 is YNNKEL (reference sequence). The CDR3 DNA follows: TGTGCCAGCAGCCAAGAAACCTGGGGGACTGGCTACACCTTC. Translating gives CASSQETWGTGYTF.

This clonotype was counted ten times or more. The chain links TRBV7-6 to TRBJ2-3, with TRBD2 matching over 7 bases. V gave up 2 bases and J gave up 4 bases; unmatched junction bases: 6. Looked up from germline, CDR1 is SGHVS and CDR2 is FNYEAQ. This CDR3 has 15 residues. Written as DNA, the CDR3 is TGTGCCAGCAGCTTAAGCGGGGCGGGCGCAGATACGCAGTATTTT. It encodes CASSLSGAGADTQYF.

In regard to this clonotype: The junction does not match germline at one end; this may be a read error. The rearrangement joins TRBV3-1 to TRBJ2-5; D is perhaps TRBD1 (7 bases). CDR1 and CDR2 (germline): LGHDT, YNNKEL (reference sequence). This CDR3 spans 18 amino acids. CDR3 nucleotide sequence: TGTGCCAGCGGCCAAGATCGGGGGACAGTAGGGTACCAAGAGACCCAGTACTTC. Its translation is CASGQDRGTVGYQETQYF.

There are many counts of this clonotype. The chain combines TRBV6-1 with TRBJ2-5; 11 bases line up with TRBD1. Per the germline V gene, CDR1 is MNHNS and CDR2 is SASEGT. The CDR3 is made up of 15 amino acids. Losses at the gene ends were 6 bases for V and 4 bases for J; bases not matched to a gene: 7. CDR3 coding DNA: TGTGCCAGCAGACCTACCGGGACAGGGGGAGAGACCCAGTACTTC. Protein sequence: CASRPTGTGGETQYF.

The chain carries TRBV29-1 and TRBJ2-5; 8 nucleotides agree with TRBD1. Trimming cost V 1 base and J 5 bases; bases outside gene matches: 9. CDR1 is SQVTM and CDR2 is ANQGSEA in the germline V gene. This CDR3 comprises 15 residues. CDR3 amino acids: CSVEGETGELETQYF. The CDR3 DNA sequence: TGCAGCGTTGAAGGGGAGACAGGGGAGTTGGAGACCCAGTACTTC.